The clone carrying this T cell receptor (beta chain) showed up just once. The target antigen is unknown. These data come from a study of cytomegalovirus exposure and HLA in healthy donors. Study results and limitations: Most TCR sequences showed up rarely, but some public TCRs showed up in many donors. Later, an analysis found that TCR clusters from the first cohort tended to co-occur in the 110 or so validation repertoires.

The V end was cut by 3 bases, the J end by 0 bases, with 9 bases between. The germline V gene encodes CDR1 GTSNPN and CDR2 SVGIG (reference sequence). The CDR3 consists of 14 residues. TCRdb's copy holds only in-frame clones and misses some; the assay was immunoSEQ multiplex PCR. The sample records about 64,000 clones, more than 85% being singletons. Separate from the approximately 670-subject first cohort was the approximately 120-subject validation cohort, to which the donors belonged. The TCR sequence derives from a woman aged 18-29 years in good health and CMV-seronegative. Sequencing input: PBMCs. The V and J genes are TRBV30 and TRBJ2-1, with D perhaps matching TRBD2 (6 bases). The CDR3 nucleotides are TGTGCCTGGAGCCAGGGAGGCTCCTACAATGAGCAGTTCTTC. Amino acids: CAWSQGGSYNEQFF.